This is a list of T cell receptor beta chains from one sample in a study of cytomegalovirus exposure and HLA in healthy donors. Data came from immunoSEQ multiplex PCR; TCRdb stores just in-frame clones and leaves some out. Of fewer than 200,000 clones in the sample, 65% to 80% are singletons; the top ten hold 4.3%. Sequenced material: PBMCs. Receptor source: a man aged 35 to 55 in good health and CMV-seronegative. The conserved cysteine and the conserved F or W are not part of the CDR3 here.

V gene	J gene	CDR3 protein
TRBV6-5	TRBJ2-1	ASRLLAGLYNEQF
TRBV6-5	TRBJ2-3	ASTLRTGGLNTQY
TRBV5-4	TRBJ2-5	ASSWRSNQETQY
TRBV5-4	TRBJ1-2	ASSGRDRGYGYT
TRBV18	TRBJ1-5	ASSPQPGGGNQPQH
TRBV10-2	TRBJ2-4	ASEAKNIQY
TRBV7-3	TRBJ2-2	ASRAAGYTGELF
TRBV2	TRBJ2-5	AIRLAGYQETQY
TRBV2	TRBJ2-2	ASSLQQPGQLGGYGELF
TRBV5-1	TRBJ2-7	ASSSTGTGAYEQY
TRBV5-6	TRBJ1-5	ASSLGAGEKPQH
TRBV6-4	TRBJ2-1	ASSDGTGGNEQF
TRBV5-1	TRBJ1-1	ASSSQGHRDTEAF
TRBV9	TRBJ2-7	ASSGDTSYEQY
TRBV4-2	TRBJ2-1	ASSQDGGRGNEQF
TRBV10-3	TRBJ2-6	AISKTGTGANVLT
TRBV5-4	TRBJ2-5	ASSVPPGTQY
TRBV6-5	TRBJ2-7	ASSYFGTSGAYEQY
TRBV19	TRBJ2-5	ASSGLAGEETQY
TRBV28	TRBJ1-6	ASSTYPSPLH
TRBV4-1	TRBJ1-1	ASSQDRQGSTEAF
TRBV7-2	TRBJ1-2	ASSLVSYGYT
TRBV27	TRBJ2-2	ASSLGDRGLTGELF
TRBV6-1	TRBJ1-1	ASSDGWGRTEAF
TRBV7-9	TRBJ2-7	ASNDRVSYEQY
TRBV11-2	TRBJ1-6	ASSQRAGDSPLH
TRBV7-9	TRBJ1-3	ASSLAGSRPQSGNTIY
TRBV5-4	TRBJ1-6	ASSPRDSDSPLH
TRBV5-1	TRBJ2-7	ASSFRVSYEQY
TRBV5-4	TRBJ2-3	ASSLVNRYRGDTQY
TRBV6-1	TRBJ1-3	ASSGGPGSGNTIY
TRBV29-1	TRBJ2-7	SVAGTGMHEQY
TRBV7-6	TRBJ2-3	ASSSEGHGTQY
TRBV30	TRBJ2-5	AWSVMTGQETQY
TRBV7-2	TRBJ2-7	ASSRTSGGLAYEQY
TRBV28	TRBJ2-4	ASSLLAGGAKNIQY
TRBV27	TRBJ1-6	ASRATQWSYNSPLH
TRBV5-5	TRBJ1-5	ASSLTQGPNQPQH
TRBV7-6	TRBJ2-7	ASSLYGTGVTYEQY
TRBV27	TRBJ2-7	ASRHDRTSYEQY
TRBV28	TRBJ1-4	ARGGVANEKLF
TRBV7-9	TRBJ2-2	ASSFQRLAGFAGELF
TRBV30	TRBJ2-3	AWIYAGGQY
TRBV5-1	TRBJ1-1	ASGREMNTEAF
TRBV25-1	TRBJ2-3	ASSALSGGGGTDTQY
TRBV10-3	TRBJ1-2	AISEWGTGGAGANYGYT
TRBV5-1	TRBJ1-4	ASSRDRGYEKLF
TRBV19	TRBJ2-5	ASSIRGRVGEATQY
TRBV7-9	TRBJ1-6	ASSSRDTPVNSPLH
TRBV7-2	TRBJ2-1	ATKLSRSSEQF
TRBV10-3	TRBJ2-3	AITPSVISTDTQY
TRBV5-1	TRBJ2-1	ASGGGTWGLNEQF
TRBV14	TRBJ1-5	ASSQDSDQPQH